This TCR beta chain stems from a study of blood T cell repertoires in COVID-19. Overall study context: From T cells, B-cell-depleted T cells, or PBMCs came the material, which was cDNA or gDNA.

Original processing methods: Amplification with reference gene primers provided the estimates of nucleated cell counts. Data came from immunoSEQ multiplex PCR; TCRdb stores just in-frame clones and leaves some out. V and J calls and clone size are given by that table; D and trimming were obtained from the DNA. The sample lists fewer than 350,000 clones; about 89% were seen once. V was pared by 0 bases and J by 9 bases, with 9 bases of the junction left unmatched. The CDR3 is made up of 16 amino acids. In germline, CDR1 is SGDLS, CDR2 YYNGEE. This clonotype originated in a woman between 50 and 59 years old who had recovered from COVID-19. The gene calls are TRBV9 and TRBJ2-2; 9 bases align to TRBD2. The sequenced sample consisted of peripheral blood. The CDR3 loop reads CASSVGGGRALRELFF. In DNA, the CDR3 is TGTGCCAGCAGCGTAGGCGGCGGGAGGGCCTTGCGGGAGCTGTTTTTT.